Listed below are T cell receptor beta chains from one sample, sequenced in a study of T cells after yellow fever vaccination. One entry per CDR3 protein, called by TCRdb with MiXCR from the 5' RACE reads. Of about 310,000 distinct CDR3 sequences listed, roughly 4% were seen once; the top ten hold roughly a quarter. The sample here was PBMCs, taken on the day of the yellow fever booster vaccination. The receptor set was obtained from a young man who received the YFV17D yellow fever vaccine. Each CDR3 is given with its conserved first and last residue. A D gene is named only where the DNA matches it firmly. Clone size, where shown, is once, few, many, or a class for clones that have expanded.

>TRBV20-1|few|TRBJ2-7|TRBD1
CSATDGQGAYEQYF
TGCAGTGCCACAGACGGACAGGGAGCCTACGAGCAGTACTTC
>TRBV7-7|many|TRBJ2-3|-
CASSLGRGTTDTQYF
TGTGCCAGCAGCTTAGGGAGGGGAACTACAGATACGCAGTATTTT
>TRBV6-4|many|TRBJ2-6|-
CASSDGSGANVLTF
TGTGCCAGCAGTGACGGATCTGGGGCCAACGTCCTGACTTTC
>TRBV20-1|many|TRBJ2-1|TRBD2
CSARRDAGGEQFF
TGCAGTGCTAGACGCGACGCGGGGGGTGAGCAGTTCTTC
>TRBV6-5|-|TRBJ2-3|TRBD2
CASNSGGTSTDTQYF
TGTGCCAGCAACAGCGGGGGGACTAGCACAGATACGCAGTATTTT
>TRBV20-1|-|TRBJ2-3|TRBD2
CSARGWAGGSTDTQYF
TGCAGTGCCAGAGGCTGGGCGGGGGGCAGCACAGATACGCAGTATTTT
>TRBV4-2|-|TRBJ1-6|-
CASSLPGVASPLHF
TGTGCCAGCAGCCTCCCTGGTGTGGCTTCACCCCTCCACTTT
>TRBV29-1|few|TRBJ2-3|-
CSVEGERGSPTDTQYF
TGCAGCGTTGAGGGGGAGAGGGGTTCCCCGACAGATACGCAGTATTTT
>TRBV7-2|-|TRBJ2-7|TRBD2
CASSLVGRGLAGGSHEQYF
TGTGCCAGCAGCTTAGTTGGGCGTGGACTAGCGGGGGGTTCCCACGAGCAGTACTTC
>TRBV5-1|few|TRBJ2-3|-
CASSFGPGSEPTDTQYF
TGCGCCAGCAGCTTTGGCCCGGGATCCGAACCCACAGATACGCAGTATTTT